Reported below is one T cell receptor beta chain. Its antigen is still unknown. The record originates from a study of siplizumab effects on memory and regulatory T cells. Points from the study as a whole: Phenotypic classification as naive or memory proved unattainable for roughly 75-97% of proliferating CD4+ or CD8+ clones. Memory cells seemed less diverse than naive T cells, which also seemed major contributors to the alloresponse.

Germline V gene sequence: CDR1 SQVTM, CDR2 ANQGSEA. CDR3 length equals 14 residues. V lost 1 base, J lost 2 bases, and 12 bases lay in between. The data were produced by immunoSEQ multiplex PCR, yet TCRdb's version contains in-frame clones alone and is incomplete. The table includes roughly 56,000 clones, 90% to 95% detected once. Sequencing was carried out using CD8+ T cells sorted from blood. This TCR was recovered from a human donor in good health. The chain joins TRBV29-1 to TRBJ2-7; either TRBD1 or TRBD2 may supply D (5 bases each). CDR3 in amino acids: CSVEVTGTTYEQYF. In DNA form, the CDR3 reads TGCAGCGTTGAAGTCACCGGGACGACCTACGAGCAGTACTTC.